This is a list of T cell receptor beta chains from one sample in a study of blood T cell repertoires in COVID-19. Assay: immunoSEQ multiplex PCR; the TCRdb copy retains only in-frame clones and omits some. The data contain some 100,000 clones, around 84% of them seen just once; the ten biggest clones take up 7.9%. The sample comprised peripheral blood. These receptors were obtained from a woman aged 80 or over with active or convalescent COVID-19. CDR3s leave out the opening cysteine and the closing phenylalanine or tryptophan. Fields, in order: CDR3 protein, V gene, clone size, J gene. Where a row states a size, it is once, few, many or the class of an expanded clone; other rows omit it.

CDR3 protein: ASSGTGNRNSPLH; V gene: TRBV28; clone size: -; J gene: TRBJ1-6
CDR3 protein: ASSEAWGVGNTIY; V gene: TRBV6-1; clone size: -; J gene: TRBJ1-3
CDR3 protein: ASSPWAASTDTQY; V gene: TRBV18; clone size: few; J gene: TRBJ2-3
CDR3 protein: ASKGENIQY; V gene: TRBV6-5; clone size: -; J gene: TRBJ2-4
CDR3 protein: AIAGGLAGYTDTQY; V gene: TRBV10-3; clone size: -; J gene: TRBJ2-3
CDR3 protein: SASPQGRGYEQY; V gene: TRBV20-1; clone size: -; J gene: TRBJ2-7
CDR3 protein: ASSLGGANTGELF; V gene: TRBV7-3; clone size: -; J gene: TRBJ2-2
CDR3 protein: ASGAPFHGYT; V gene: TRBV12-3/TRBV12-4; clone size: -; J gene: TRBJ1-2
CDR3 protein: ASSKGQSFNYGYT; V gene: TRBV19; clone size: -; J gene: TRBJ1-2
CDR3 protein: ASSSGQERGNQPQH; V gene: TRBV18; clone size: -; J gene: TRBJ1-5
CDR3 protein: ASSQHTTENTEAF; V gene: TRBV3-1/TRBV3-2; clone size: -; J gene: TRBJ1-1
CDR3 protein: ASSAGGSSGEQY; V gene: TRBV6-4; clone size: -; J gene: TRBJ2-7
CDR3 protein: ASSRSGSFTYEQY; V gene: TRBV11-1; clone size: -; J gene: TRBJ2-7
CDR3 protein: ASSSLRANYGYT; V gene: TRBV6-5; clone size: -; J gene: TRBJ1-2
CDR3 protein: ASTPGQGNTIY; V gene: TRBV12-3/TRBV12-4; clone size: -; J gene: TRBJ1-3
CDR3 protein: ASSRQVMNTDTQY; V gene: TRBV7-6; clone size: -; J gene: TRBJ2-3
CDR3 protein: ASSYLAGGHEQF; V gene: TRBV6-6; clone size: -; J gene: TRBJ2-1
CDR3 protein: ASSGGDGPEAF; V gene: TRBV10-1; clone size: few; J gene: TRBJ1-1
CDR3 protein: ASNDFGESGNTIY; V gene: TRBV19; clone size: -; J gene: TRBJ1-3
CDR3 protein: ASSLWYRNTDTQY; V gene: TRBV11-2; clone size: -; J gene: TRBJ2-3
CDR3 protein: ASSGRQGSIQPQH; V gene: TRBV19; clone size: once; J gene: TRBJ1-5
CDR3 protein: ASSLATENYGYT; V gene: TRBV28; clone size: -; J gene: TRBJ1-2
CDR3 protein: ASTLSQQVEKLF; V gene: TRBV19; clone size: once; J gene: TRBJ1-4
CDR3 protein: ASSPLGTMYGYT; V gene: TRBV27; clone size: -; J gene: TRBJ1-2
CDR3 protein: ASSSYGGETQY; V gene: TRBV27; clone size: -; J gene: TRBJ2-5
CDR3 protein: AISTERWDTIY; V gene: TRBV10-3; clone size: -; J gene: TRBJ1-3
CDR3 protein: ASSDPPRSSYNEQF; V gene: TRBV10-2; clone size: -; J gene: TRBJ2-1
CDR3 protein: ASSESAYNSPLH; V gene: TRBV6-4; clone size: -; J gene: TRBJ1-6
CDR3 protein: ASKRTGEAF; V gene: TRBV12-3/TRBV12-4; clone size: -; J gene: TRBJ1-1
CDR3 protein: ASSKRGLVGNEQF; V gene: TRBV21-1; clone size: -; J gene: TRBJ2-1
CDR3 protein: ASSPEGTGGGANVLT; V gene: TRBV4-2; clone size: -; J gene: TRBJ2-6
CDR3 protein: ASSRGQGVNNEQF; V gene: TRBV18; clone size: -; J gene: TRBJ2-1
CDR3 protein: ASSLGIPWTSGEDNEQF; V gene: TRBV11-3; clone size: -; J gene: TRBJ2-1
CDR3 protein: ASRLTGDTGELF; V gene: TRBV7-9; clone size: many; J gene: TRBJ2-2
CDR3 protein: ASSFTSGQGEQY; V gene: TRBV9; clone size: -; J gene: TRBJ2-7
CDR3 protein: ASSSLVETQY; V gene: TRBV30; clone size: -; J gene: TRBJ2-5
CDR3 protein: ASSIGLAPDTQY; V gene: TRBV19; clone size: -; J gene: TRBJ2-3
CDR3 protein: ASTRTDQPQH; V gene: TRBV2; clone size: -; J gene: TRBJ1-5
CDR3 protein: ASSQREGVGETQY; V gene: TRBV4-1; clone size: -; J gene: TRBJ2-5
CDR3 protein: ASSFPVGAEAF; V gene: TRBV28; clone size: -; J gene: TRBJ1-1
CDR3 protein: ASSPTLAGAYEQY; V gene: TRBV9; clone size: few; J gene: TRBJ2-7
CDR3 protein: ASSGSQGYNSPLH; V gene: TRBV28; clone size: once; J gene: TRBJ1-6
CDR3 protein: ASVRGKTEAF; V gene: TRBV7-9; clone size: -; J gene: TRBJ1-1
CDR3 protein: ASRRAGGPGELF; V gene: TRBV5-4; clone size: -; J gene: TRBJ2-2
CDR3 protein: ASSQALTDRGLEQY; V gene: TRBV3-1/TRBV3-2; clone size: -; J gene: TRBJ2-7
CDR3 protein: ASSPPGVNTEAF; V gene: TRBV28; clone size: -; J gene: TRBJ1-1
CDR3 protein: ASSPNGGQETQY; V gene: TRBV11-2; clone size: -; J gene: TRBJ2-5